This T cell receptor (beta chain) appears in the sequencing data of a study of T cell changes during pregnancy in multiple sclerosis. The CDR3 loop spans 15 amino acids. The junction had 10 bases not matched to a gene; V was cut back by 4 bases and J by 4 bases. From germline, CDR1 is MGHRA and CDR2 YSYEKL. This clone was counted a single time. The table came from immunoSEQ multiplex PCR; TCRdb's copy has only in-frame clones and leaves some out. Here the sample spans approximately 92,000 clones, roughly 92% being singletons. The V gene is TRBV4-1, the J gene TRBJ2-7; 7 nucleotides agree with TRBD1. Specimen: peripheral blood, collected in the first trimester of pregnancy. The source of this sequence is a female donor with multiple sclerosis, enrolled in a pregnancy study. This CDR3 is CASSLSPGQLYEQYF. The DNA of the CDR3 is TGCGCCAGCAGCCTATCACCGGGACAGCTTTACGAGCAGTACTTC.